Below are 8 T cell receptor beta chains sequenced from a single sample in a study of OX40 agonist ivuxolimab in advanced cancers. The method was immunoSEQ multiplex PCR; TCRdb's version includes in-frame clones alone and lacks a portion of them. The sample has around 47,000 clones; approximately 84% are singletons. Sequenced material: CD4+ or CD8+ T cells sorted from blood, taken in a trial of the OX40 agonist ivuxolimab. The receptors were gathered from an adult with an advanced solid tumor such as melanoma, head and neck, liver or kidney cancer.

The V call is TRBV6-1, the J call TRBJ2-1; either TRBD1 or TRBD2 may fit D (5 bases each). The CDR3 totals 15 residues. Germline CDR1 reads MNHNS; CDR2 reads SASEGT. V gave up 2 bases and J gave up 8 bases, with 16 bases separating them. CDR3 in amino acids: CASSENVRGRDEQFF. The DNA for the CDR3 is TGTGCCAGCAGTGAAAATGTCCGGGGCAGGGATGAGCAGTTCTTC.

A single count supports this clone. This chain joins TRBV5-5 and TRBJ2-1; tentatively, D is TRBD2 (5 bases). The CDR3 length is 17 residues. The germline gives CDR1 SGHKS, CDR2 YYEKEE (reference sequence). V lost 4 bases and J 1 base, leaving 18 bases between the germline ends. The chain's CDR3 is CASSLKEGAASYNEQFF. CDR3 DNA: TGTGCCAGCAGCCTGAAAGAGGGAGCGGCATCCTACAATGAGCAGTTCTTC.

The chain is built from TRBV11-2 and TRBJ2-7, with unresolved D. Germline V CDR1 and CDR2: SGHAT, FQNNGV. V was clipped by 6 bases and J by 3 bases, with 6 bases between them. The CDR3 is made up of 11 amino acids. Here the CDR3 reads CASSSYYEQYF. In nucleotides, the CDR3 is TGTGCCAGCAGTTCCTACTACGAGCAGTACTTC.

This clone was observed once. The chain uses TRBV5-4 and TRBJ2-4; TRBD1 matches at 7 bases. The CDR3 totals 15 residues. Trimming cost V 2 bases and J 8 bases; bases outside gene matches: 10. The germline V gene encodes CDR1 SGHNT and CDR2 YYREEE (reference sequence). In DNA, the CDR3 is TGTGCCAGCAGCTTCCAGGGGGTGGAAGGGGACATTCAGTACTTC. Amino acid sequence: CASSFQGVEGDIQYF. Full variable domain (remainder filled in from reference TRBV5-4 and TRBJ2-4): ETGVTQSPTHLIKTRGQQVTLRCSSQSGHNTVSWYQQALGQGPQFIFQYYREEENGRGNFPPRFSGLQFPNYSSELNVNALELDDSALYLCASSFQGVEGDIQYFGAGTRLSVL.

The chain links TRBV13 to TRBJ2-7; 10 bases match TRBD2. From germline, CDR1 is PRHDT and CDR2 FYEKMQ (reference sequence). V was pared by 6 bases and J by 6 bases, with 11 bases of the junction left unmatched. The CDR3 has 15 residues. The DNA for the CDR3 is TGTGCCAGCAGTCCAAGCGGGGGGGTCGGTGGCGAGCAGTACTTC. It specifies CASSPSGGVGGEQYF.

In its sample, this clone was seen a few times. The J gene is TRBJ2-2, the V gene TRBV11-2, with D possibly called TRBD1 or TRBD2 (5 bases each). Per the germline V gene, CDR1 is SGHAT and CDR2 is FQNNGV. V shed 5 bases and J shed 4 bases, with 14 bases lying between them. The CDR3 covers 15 residues. Here the CDR3 DNA reads TGTGCCAGCAGCCAGGACATCGCGGGCACCGGGGAGCTGTTTTTT. It specifies CASSQDIAGTGELFF.

This clone was recorded once. V usage is TRBV28 and J usage is TRBJ2-1; D is uncertain. Trimming removed 5 bases from V and 5 bases from J, with 4 bases in between. The germline V gene has CDR1 MDHEN and CDR2 SYDVKM. The CDR3 covers 11 residues. The CDR3 DNA sequence: TGTGCCAGCAGTCTCAACAATGAGCAGTTCTTC. This codes for CASSLNNEQFF.

CDR3 in DNA: TGTGCCAGCAGTGGGACAGGGTTTGATGGCTACACCTTC. Protein sequence: CASSGTGFDGYTF. The rearrangement uses TRBV6-5 and TRBJ1-2; 9 nucleotides match TRBD1. V shed 5 bases and J 6 bases; nucleotides not matched to a gene: 4. Germline CDR1 and CDR2: MNHEY and SVGAGI. The CDR3 covers 13 residues.